One sample yielded the 18 T cell receptor beta chains listed below, sequenced in a study of T cells in Graves' hyperthyroidism and ophthalmopathy. Amplified TCR beta CDR3 regions came from RNA transcripts. When the TCR CDR3 underwent first-round RT-PCR, the HTBI primer set was used. TCRdb reanalysed the multiplex PCR reads using MiXCR and keeps one entry per CDR3 protein. Here the sample spans over 450,000 distinct CDR3 sequences, under 20% being singletons. The sequenced material came from blood. The receptors come from a woman younger than 35 with Graves' ophthalmopathy.

The chain is built from TRBV4-1 and TRBJ2-5; D possibly corresponds to TRBD1 (6 bases). Per germline, CDR1 MGHRA and CDR2 YSYEKL. The CDR3 totals 15 residues. V lost 2 bases and J 5 bases, leaving 15 bases between the germline ends. CDR3 sequence: CASSQPTGWVETQYF. CDR3 nucleotides: TGCGCCAGCAGCCAACCGACAGGCTGGGTGGAGACCCAGTACTTC.

This clonotype was seen only once. A much larger clonotype is one base distant, so this may be a read error. V usage is TRBV7-8 and J usage is TRBJ2-7, with D unclear. The J call may be in error: the DNA end matches TRBJ2-1 better. The CDR3 is 14 residues long. Germline V CDR1 and CDR2: SGHVS, FQNEAQ. The CDR3 nucleotides are TGTGCCAGCAGCTTATACAAGAGCACCTACGAGCAGTTCTTC. Residues: CASSLYKSTYEQFF.

This chain links TRBV28 with TRBJ2-7, with TRBD1 matching 9 bases. The CDR3 covers 15 residues. Germline V gene sequence: CDR1 MDHEN, CDR2 SYDVKM. The trim removed 3 bases at V and 6 bases at J, leaving 9 bases unmatched. In DNA, the CDR3 is TGTGCCAGCAGTTTCGGGGACAGGGTCCTCGCCGAGCAGTACTTC. It yields the protein CASSFGDRVLAEQYF.

Ten or more counts support this clonotype. This chain connects TRBV6-2 or TRBV6-3 to TRBJ2-2; D unclear. The CDR3 is 15 residues long. V was cut by 0 bases and J by 1 base, with 6 bases left in between. From germline, CDR1 is MNHEY and CDR2 SVGEGT. CDR3 in amino acids: CASSYSWRNTGELFF. In nucleotides, the CDR3 is TGTGCCAGCAGTTACTCGTGGCGGAACACCGGGGAGCTGTTTTTT.

The chain joins TRBV7-9 to TRBJ2-1, with 9 bases matching TRBD1. V lost 5 bases and J lost 2; bases outside the gene matches: 4. Germline V gives CDR1 SEHNR, CDR2 FQNEAQ (reference sequence). The CDR3 is made up of 15 amino acids. DNA of the CDR3: TGTGCCAGCAGCACGACAGGGGGGACCTACAATGAGCAGTTCTTC. Protein: CASSTTGGTYNEQFF.

This clonotype has more than one count but fewer than ten. The chain couples TRBV27 to TRBJ2-7; 9 bases are shared with TRBD2. CDR1 MNHEY and CDR2 SMNVEV come from the germline V gene (reference sequence). This CDR3 is built from 18 residues. The J segment lost 0 bases and the V segment lost 6 bases, leaving 15 bases of the junction unmatched. CDR3 in amino acids: CASSPRTSDKPFSYEQYF. CDR3 sequence (DNA): TGTGCCAGCAGCCCTCGGACTAGCGACAAACCCTTCTCCTACGAGCAGTACTTC.

As concerns this clonotype: A much larger clonotype is one base distant, so this may be a read error. Because the CDR3 is missing its conserved closing phenylalanine or tryptophan, this is likely a read error. The V gene is TRBV12-3 or TRBV12-4, the J gene TRBJ1-1, with unresolved D. This CDR3 contains 13 residues. V lost 7 bases and J 4 bases, leaving 13 bases between the germline ends. The CDR3 loop is CASNEAGPTEAFL. CDR3 nucleotide sequence: TGTGCCAGCAATGAGGCAGGCCCCACTGAAGCTTTCCTT.

The chain employs TRBV20-1 and TRBJ1-5; the D is unclear. The germline V gene has CDR1 DFQATT and CDR2 SNEGSKA (reference sequence). The CDR3 is made up of 13 amino acids. Deletions cut 3 bases from V and 6 bases from J, with 12 bases between. As DNA, the CDR3 is TGCAGTGCTAGTTTAGGGAGGAGTCAGCCCCAGCATTTT. Protein sequence: CSASLGRSQPQHF.

There are a few counts of this clonotype. The conserved phenylalanine or tryptophan normally closing the CDR3 is absent here, so this likely arose from a read error. V gene TRBV6-2 or TRBV6-3 combines with J gene TRBJ2-2; D is uncertain. V was cut by 3 bases and J by 0 bases, with 8 bases left in between. This CDR3 spans 15 amino acids. Germline CDR1 reads MNHEY; CDR2 reads SVGEGT. Here the CDR3 DNA reads TGTGCCAGCAGTTATCGTCCCACGAACACCGGGGAGCTGTTTTCT. The encoded protein is CASSYRPTNTGELFS.

The chain links TRBV9 to TRBJ1-2, with unresolved D. This CDR3 is 13 amino acids long. Deletions cut 0 bases from V and 4 bases from J, with 7 bases between. Per germline, CDR1 SGDLS and CDR2 YYNGEE. CDR3 nucleotides: TGTGCCAGCAGCGTAGTCCCTCCCTATGGCTACACCTTC. Its protein is CASSVVPPYGYTF.

Details on this clonotype: A much larger clone differs from this one at a single base, so this may be a read error. The conserved phenylalanine or tryptophan is not found at the CDR3 terminus, so this likely reflects a read error. The chain has TRBV7-9 and TRBJ2-1, with D possibly TRBD1 on 5 matching bases. The CDR3 runs to 13 residues. Trimming removed 8 bases at V and 0 bases at J, with 8 bases between. Germline V CDR1 and CDR2: SEHNR, FQNEAQ (reference sequence). In DNA form, the CDR3 reads TGTGCCAGCCAAGACAGCTCCTACAATGAGCAGTTCCTC. It encodes CASQDSSYNEQFL.

This clonotype was seen more than once but under ten times. The chain uses TRBV9 and TRBJ2-5; D possibly corresponds to TRBD2 (6 bases). The V and J ends lost 1 base and 4 bases respectively, with 11 bases between them. The V gene's germline CDR1 is SGDLS and CDR2 YYNGEE. The CDR3 covers 14 residues. The CDR3, as DNA: TGTGCCAGCAGCGTACTAGCGAGAGGAGAGACCCAGTACTTC. Translating gives CASSVLARGETQYF.

This clonotype was recorded at least ten times. This sequence joins TRBV20-1 and TRBJ2-1, with 11 bases identical to TRBD2. V was clipped by 6 bases and J by 8 bases; unmatched bases: 9. This CDR3 comprises 14 residues. Germline lookup yields CDR1 DFQATT and CDR2 SNEGSKA (reference sequence). Here the CDR3 DNA reads TGCAGTGCCAATAGCGGGGGGGGTTTGGATGAGCAGTTCTTC. Residues: CSANSGGGLDEQFF.

This clonotype was counted ten times or more. The genes are TRBV20-1 and TRBJ2-7, with D possibly matching TRBD1 (5 bases). Trimming cost V 0 bases and J 2 bases, with 5 bases left between them. CDR3 length: 12 amino acids. Germline V gene lookup returns CDR1 DFQATT and CDR2 SNEGSKA (reference sequence). As DNA, the CDR3 is TGCAGTGCTAGAGAGGGGCCCTACGAGCAGTACTTC. Its translation is CSAREGPYEQYF.

This clonotype was counted many times. This chain uses TRBV10-3 with TRBJ1-1; no definite D call. The CDR3 covers 16 residues. Trimming took 3 bases from V and 8 from J, leaving 22 bases between them. Germline CDR1 and CDR2: ENHRY and SYGVKD. The CDR3, as DNA: TGTGCCATCAGTGACGAGTCGGTATGGGGTATCGGCGAAGCTTTCTTT. It is translated as CAISDESVWGIGEAFF.

This clonotype was observed many times. The J gene is TRBJ2-3, the V gene TRBV2; 7 bases align to TRBD2. After removal of 5 bases from V and 0 bases from J, the junction contained 5 bases not matched to a gene. Germline V CDR1 and CDR2: SNHLY, FYNNEI. The CDR3 loop spans 15 amino acids. Here the CDR3 DNA reads TGTGCCAGCAGTAATAGCGGGTTTAGCACAGATACGCAGTATTTT. Protein sequence: CASSNSGFSTDTQYF. The complete variable domain, with remaining parts taken from reference TRBV2 and TRBJ2-3, reads EPEVTQTPSHQVTQMGQEVILRCVPISNHLYFYWYRQILGQKVEFLVSFYNNEISEKSEIFDDQFSVERPDGSNFTLKIRSTKLEDSAMYFCASSNSGFSTDTQYFGPGTRLTVL.

This clonotype was recorded a few times. This sequence joins TRBV7-9 and TRBJ2-7, with 11 bases fitting TRBD2. CDR3 length equals 18 residues. V trimming: 1 base; J trimming: 0 bases; junction bases outside the gene matches: 8. The germline gives CDR1 SEHNR, CDR2 FQNEAQ (reference sequence). The CDR3, as DNA: TGTGCCAGCAGCTTAGTGCCGACTAGCGGGGATAGCTCCTACGAGCAGTACTTC. Translated, it gives CASSLVPTSGDSSYEQYF.

Worth noting for this clonotype: This may arise from a read error, as a much more abundant clone is one base away. V usage is TRBV7-8 and J usage is TRBJ1-2, with D unresolved. The CDR3 runs 16 residues. The germline gives CDR1 SGHVS, CDR2 FQNEAQ. The CDR3 loop reads CVSSLAGSGINYGYTF. CDR3 DNA: TGTGTCAGCAGCTTAGCTGGGTCGGGAATAAACTATGGCTACACCTTC. Variable domain in full (rest from reference TRBV7-8 and TRBJ1-2): GAGVSQSPRYKVAKRGQDVALRCDPISGHVSLFWYQQALGQGPEFLTYFQNEAQLDKSGLPSDRFFAERPEGSVSTLKIQRTQQEDSAVYLCVSSLAGSGINYGYTFGSGTRLTVV.